A selection of T cell receptor beta chains follows, all from one sample in a study of blood T cell repertoires in COVID-19. This table comes from immunoSEQ multiplex PCR, and its TCRdb copy is limited to in-frame clones, with some not included. The sample comprises tens of thousands of clones, more than 80% of which are singletons, and roughly 19% rests with the top ten. The sequencing sample was made of peripheral blood. These receptors came from a woman at least 80 years old with acute or convalescent COVID-19. The CDR3 runs from the conserved cysteine through the conserved F or W. Fields, in order: CDR3 protein, CDR3 DNA, D gene, V gene, clone size, J gene. D genes are given only for firm matches. Where a row states a size, it is once, few, many or the class of an expanded clone; other rows omit it.

CDR3aa: CASSPRTSGSTGYEQYF
CDR3nt: TGTGCCAGCAGCCCTCGGACTAGCGGGAGTACCGGTTACGAGCAGTACTTC
d_gene: TRBD2
v_gene: TRBV3-1/TRBV3-2
abundance: few
j_gene: TRBJ2-7

CDR3aa: CASSLVNYEQYF
CDR3nt: TGTGCCAGCAGTTTAGTAAACTACGAGCAGTACTTC
d_gene: NA
v_gene: TRBV12-3/TRBV12-4
abundance: NA
j_gene: TRBJ2-7

CDR3aa: CASSIGDRDTGELFF
CDR3nt: TGTGCCAGTAGTATTGGGGACAGGGACACCGGGGAGCTGTTTTTT
d_gene: TRBD1
v_gene: TRBV19
abundance: NA
j_gene: TRBJ2-2

CDR3aa: CASSVATPYNEQFF
CDR3nt: TGTGCCAGCAGCGTAGCGACACCCTACAATGAGCAGTTCTTC
d_gene: NA
v_gene: TRBV9
abundance: NA
j_gene: TRBJ2-1

CDR3aa: CASSTGGQGGYSNQPQHF
CDR3nt: TGTGCCAGCAGCACTGGAGGGCAGGGAGGGTATAGCAATCAGCCCCAGCATTTT
d_gene: NA
v_gene: TRBV5-5
abundance: NA
j_gene: TRBJ1-5

CDR3aa: CASSEARPVSYEQYF
CDR3nt: TGTGCCAGCAGTGAAGCCAGGCCGGTCTCCTACGAGCAGTACTTC
d_gene: NA
v_gene: TRBV2
abundance: NA
j_gene: TRBJ2-7

CDR3aa: CASSLVSATNEKLFF
CDR3nt: TGTGCCAGTAGCCTCGTCAGCGCAACTAATGAAAAACTGTTTTTT
d_gene: NA
v_gene: TRBV19
abundance: NA
j_gene: TRBJ1-4

CDR3aa: CASSLREGRWGNQPQHF
CDR3nt: TGTGCCAGCAGCTTGCGAGAAGGGAGATGGGGCAATCAGCCCCAGCATTTT
d_gene: NA
v_gene: TRBV5-6
abundance: NA
j_gene: TRBJ1-5

CDR3aa: CASSLGLAGVGQFF
CDR3nt: TGCGCCAGCAGCTTGGGCCTAGCGGGGGTGGGGCAGTTCTTC
d_gene: TRBD2
v_gene: TRBV5-1
abundance: NA
j_gene: TRBJ2-1

CDR3aa: CASSHLWTRNTEAFF
CDR3nt: NA
d_gene: NA
v_gene: TRBV7-6
abundance: NA
j_gene: TRBJ1-1

CDR3aa: CASSLAVASVELFF
CDR3nt: TGTGCCAGCAGCTTAGCAGTAGCCTCGGTCGAGCTGTTTTTT
d_gene: NA
v_gene: TRBV11-2
abundance: NA
j_gene: TRBJ2-2

CDR3aa: CASSLGTGYTEAFF
CDR3nt: TGTGCCAGCAGTTTGGGGACAGGGTACACTGAAGCTTTCTTT
d_gene: TRBD1
v_gene: TRBV27
abundance: NA
j_gene: TRBJ1-1

CDR3aa: CASSVLEETQYF
CDR3nt: TGTGCCAGCAGTGTTTTAGAAGAGACCCAGTACTTC
d_gene: NA
v_gene: TRBV2
abundance: NA
j_gene: TRBJ2-5

CDR3aa: CASSLYYEQYF
CDR3nt: TGCGCCAGCAGCTTGTACTACGAGCAGTACTTC
d_gene: NA
v_gene: TRBV5-1
abundance: NA
j_gene: TRBJ2-7

CDR3aa: CASSLATGFGNTIYF
CDR3nt: TGCGCCAGCAGCTTGGCTACAGGGTTCGGGAACACCATATATTTT
d_gene: NA
v_gene: TRBV5-1
abundance: NA
j_gene: TRBJ1-3

CDR3aa: CASSPSGANVLTF
CDR3nt: TGTGCCAGCAGCCCCTCTGGGGCTAACGTCCTGACTTTC
d_gene: NA
v_gene: TRBV11-3
abundance: NA
j_gene: TRBJ2-6

CDR3aa: CASSEEGTYEQYF
CDR3nt: TGCGCCAGCAGTGAGGAGGGAACCTACGAGCAGTACTTC
d_gene: NA
v_gene: TRBV10-2
abundance: few
j_gene: TRBJ2-7

CDR3aa: CASSRYNEQFF
CDR3nt: TGTGCCAGCAGCCGCTACAATGAGCAGTTCTTC
d_gene: NA
v_gene: TRBV2
abundance: NA
j_gene: TRBJ2-1

CDR3aa: CASSPSAGNYGYTF
CDR3nt: TGTGCCAGCTCACCGTCGGCGGGTAACTATGGCTACACCTTC
d_gene: NA
v_gene: TRBV18
abundance: NA
j_gene: TRBJ1-2

CDR3aa: CASSGDRGPNYGYTF
CDR3nt: TGTGCCAGCAGCGGGGACAGGGGGCCCAACTATGGCTACACCTTC
d_gene: TRBD1
v_gene: TRBV9
abundance: NA
j_gene: TRBJ1-2

CDR3aa: CASSPRGSGANVLTF
CDR3nt: TGTGCCAGTAGTCCAAGGGGATCTGGGGCCAACGTCCTGACTTTC
d_gene: NA
v_gene: TRBV19
abundance: NA
j_gene: TRBJ2-6

CDR3aa: CASSSHSGTGGTEAFF
CDR3nt: TGTGCCAGCAGCTCCCATTCCGGGACAGGGGGGACTGAAGCTTTCTTT
d_gene: TRBD1
v_gene: TRBV7-6
abundance: NA
j_gene: TRBJ1-1

CDR3aa: CASSLVPGTEETQYF
CDR3nt: TGTGCCAGCAGCTTAGTACCCGGGACAGAAGAGACCCAGTACTTC
d_gene: TRBD1
v_gene: TRBV7-2
abundance: NA
j_gene: TRBJ2-5

CDR3aa: CASSPYGGIYGYTF
CDR3nt: TGCGCCAGCAGCCCCTATGGAGGGATCTATGGCTACACCTTC
d_gene: NA
v_gene: TRBV4-1
abundance: many
j_gene: TRBJ1-2

CDR3aa: CASSLAGITGELFF
CDR3nt: TGTGCCAGCAGCTTGGCAGGAATCACCGGGGAGCTGTTTTTT
d_gene: NA
v_gene: TRBV5-6
abundance: once
j_gene: TRBJ2-2

CDR3aa: CSASRYDGDGYTF
CDR3nt: TGCAGTGCTAGTCGATATGACGGGGATGGCTACACCTTC
d_gene: NA
v_gene: TRBV20-1
abundance: once
j_gene: TRBJ1-2

CDR3aa: CASSPTGGDSPLHF
CDR3nt: TGTGCCAGCAGCCCTACAGGGGGCGATTCACCCCTCCACTTT
d_gene: TRBD1
v_gene: TRBV3-1/TRBV3-2
abundance: few
j_gene: TRBJ1-6

CDR3aa: CAWRWDSEAFF
CDR3nt: TGTGCCTGGAGGTGGGACAGCGAAGCTTTCTTT
d_gene: TRBD1
v_gene: TRBV30
abundance: NA
j_gene: TRBJ1-1

CDR3aa: CASSYTRESYTF
CDR3nt: TGTGCCAGCAGTTACACCAGGGAAAGCTACACCTTC
d_gene: NA
v_gene: TRBV6-5
abundance: NA
j_gene: TRBJ1-2

CDR3aa: CASSPYRVFQETQYF
CDR3nt: TGTGCCAGCAGTCCATACAGGGTTTTCCAAGAGACCCAGTACTTC
d_gene: NA
v_gene: TRBV6-5
abundance: NA
j_gene: TRBJ2-5

CDR3aa: CASSSKLRDRKETQYF
CDR3nt: TGTGCCAGCAGTTCCAAGCTACGGGACAGAAAAGAGACCCAGTACTTC
d_gene: TRBD1
v_gene: TRBV6-5
abundance: NA
j_gene: TRBJ2-5

CDR3aa: CASTLLDSRVGYTF
CDR3nt: TGTGCCAGCACCCTTTTAGACTCCCGGGTTGGCTACACCTTC
d_gene: NA
v_gene: TRBV4-2
abundance: NA
j_gene: TRBJ1-2

CDR3aa: CASSLAVPAYGYTF
CDR3nt: TGTGCCAGCAGCTTGGCGGTTCCTGCCTATGGCTACACCTTC
d_gene: NA
v_gene: TRBV5-4
abundance: NA
j_gene: TRBJ1-2

CDR3aa: CATSRDLGSTDTQYF
CDR3nt: TGTGCCACCAGCAGAGACCTCGGGAGCACAGATACGCAGTATTTT
d_gene: NA
v_gene: TRBV15
abundance: once
j_gene: TRBJ2-3

CDR3aa: CASSPGLAGGAGTQYF
CDR3nt: TGTGCCAGCAGCCCCGGACTAGCGGGAGGAGCGGGGACCCAGTACTTC
d_gene: TRBD2
v_gene: TRBV7-7
abundance: NA
j_gene: TRBJ2-5

CDR3aa: CVTRGDTPNYGYTF
CDR3nt: TGTGTCACCAGGGGGGACACCCCTAACTATGGCTACACCTTC
d_gene: TRBD1
v_gene: TRBV6-6
abundance: NA
j_gene: TRBJ1-2

CDR3aa: CASSLIPGGIDGNEQFF
CDR3nt: TGTGCCAGCAGCTTAATTCCCGGGGGGATTGATGGGAATGAGCAGTTCTTC
d_gene: TRBD2
v_gene: TRBV7-3
abundance: NA
j_gene: TRBJ2-1

CDR3aa: CASRQQGAGQPQHF
CDR3nt: TGTGCCAGCAGGCAACAGGGGGCCGGTCAGCCCCAGCATTTT
d_gene: TRBD1
v_gene: TRBV6-5
abundance: NA
j_gene: TRBJ1-5

CDR3aa: CASSLDRVGGYTF
CDR3nt: TGTGCCAGCAGCCTGGACAGGGTCGGAGGCTACACCTTC
d_gene: TRBD1
v_gene: TRBV7-9
abundance: once
j_gene: TRBJ1-2

CDR3aa: CASSLSAQGASSPLHF
CDR3nt: TGTGCCAGCAGCCTGTCCGCGCAGGGGGCTTCTTCACCCCTCCACTTT
d_gene: TRBD1
v_gene: TRBV7-3
abundance: NA
j_gene: TRBJ1-6